What follows is one T cell receptor (beta chain) and its context. Its target is not known. Produced via immunoSEQ multiplex PCR; TCRdb's table is partial and in-frame only. Here the sample spans approximately 1,000,000 clones, approximately 78% being singletons. These data are taken from a study of shared clonotypes between healthy human individuals. On the study more broadly: Donors consisted of a couple of women and three men between 18 and 49.

Findings and limits, study-wide: Genetic and exposure-history diversity was limited by the small donor number.

CDR3 length: 13 residues. V was cut by 7 bases and J by 1 base, with 10 bases left in between. CDR1 and CDR2 (germline): SNHLY, FYNNEI. This receptor was obtained from a man in his late teens or twenties in good health. Some clones in this sample may be carry-over from other donors' samples. The specimen was memory CD4+ T cells from PBMCs. Subset of the sample: CD45RA-negative fraction. The chain carries TRBV2 and TRBJ1-1; D perhaps matches TRBD1 (6 bases). Here the CDR3 reads CASTRTENTEAFF. The CDR3 DNA sequence: TGTGCCAGCACGCGGACAGAGAACACTGAAGCTTTCTTT.